The next 14 T cell receptor beta chains were all read from a single sample in a study of blood T cell repertoires in COVID-19. Profiling relied on immunoSEQ multiplex PCR, and the TCRdb table lists in-frame clones only, not all of them. Among 200,000 to 300,000 clones listed, 84% were seen once. Sequencing used peripheral blood. These receptors originate from a man aged 45 to 65 with acute or convalescent COVID-19.

The chain has TRBV5-4 and TRBJ1-2, with D perhaps matching TRBD1 (5 bases). CDR1 is SGHNT, CDR2 YYREEE, per germline (reference sequence). This CDR3 comprises 15 residues. The V end lost 1 base, the J end lost 8 bases, and 18 bases lay between the germline ends. In nucleotides, the CDR3 is TGTGCCAGCAGCTTGCGGGTTCAGGGATCTGAGGGCTACACCTTC. Its protein product is CASSLRVQGSEGYTF.

The chain's CDR3 is CASSSPLVNNEQFF. CDR3 sequence (DNA): TGTGCCAGCAGTTCCCCGTTAGTCAACAATGAGCAGTTCTTC. This chain links TRBV6-2 or TRBV6-3 with TRBJ2-1; D unclear. Germline CDR1 is MNHEY and CDR2 is SVGEGT. V lost 4 bases and J lost 5, with 12 bases in between. This CDR3 is 14 amino acids long.

The CDR3 DNA reads TGTGCCAGCTCACCCGGGACAGGGGGACGGGAGACCCAGTACTTC. It translates to CASSPGTGGRETQYF. This chain connects TRBV18 to TRBJ2-5; 11 bases are shared with TRBD1. The CDR3 covers 15 residues. J gave up 5 bases and V 3 bases, and 5 bases lay outside the gene matches. Germline V gene lookup returns CDR1 KGHSH and CDR2 LQKENI.

The V gene is TRBV5-1, the J gene TRBJ1-2; D perhaps matches TRBD1 (5 bases). The CDR3 sequence is 15 residues long. V lost 4 bases to trimming and J lost 2 bases, with 15 bases between them. The germline V gene encodes CDR1 SGHRS and CDR2 YFSETQ. CDR3 coding DNA: TGCGCCAGCAGCCGTGATTTGGGGCCAAACTATGGCTACACCTTC. Amino acid sequence: CASSRDLGPNYGYTF.

There are a few counts of this clone. The chain links TRBV14 to TRBJ2-7, with D maybe TRBD2 (6 bases). The V and J ends lost 4 bases and 4 bases respectively, with 17 bases between them. The CDR3 covers 15 residues. Germline CDR1 is SGHDN and CDR2 is FVKESK. DNA of the CDR3: TGTGCCAGCAGCCTGTCGGGGGTAAAGGGGTACGAGCAGTACTTC. Translated: CASSLSGVKGYEQYF.

The chain employs TRBV19 and TRBJ1-5; 7 nucleotides line up with TRBD1. The CDR3 is 12 amino acids. Unmatched junction bases numbered 3, after V lost 7 bases and J lost 6 bases. Per the germline V gene, CDR1 is LNHDA and CDR2 is SQIVND (reference sequence). The CDR3 DNA reads as TGTGCCAGTACCGGACAGGCTCAGCCCCAGCATTTT. Protein product: CASTGQAQPQHF. Based on the CDR3 plus reference TRBV19 and TRBJ1-5, the full variable domain is DGGITQSPKYLFRKEGQNVTLSCEQNLNHDAMYWYRQDPGQGLRLIYYSQIVNDFQKGDIAEGYSVSREKKESFPLTVTSAQKNPTAFYLCASTGQAQPQHFGDGTRLSIL.

The chain joins TRBV29-1 to TRBJ2-5, with D unresolved. Germline assignment: CDR1 SQVTM and CDR2 ANQGSEA. The CDR3 spans 14 residues. Trimming took off 7 bases at V and 4 bases at J, with 19 bases between the two ends. The CDR3 DNA is TGCAGCGCCCCCCGAGGTTCACTGGGAGAGACCCAGTACTTC. It translates to CSAPRGSLGETQYF.

The genes are TRBV7-2 and TRBJ2-1; 10 nucleotides line up with TRBD2. Trimming removed 5 bases from V and 6 bases from J; junction bases left unmatched: 7. The CDR3 runs to 15 residues. Germline assignment: CDR1 SGHTA and CDR2 FQGNSA. The CDR3 reads CASSLSGRAVNEQFF. In DNA form, the CDR3 reads TGTGCCAGCAGCCTGAGCGGGAGGGCCGTCAATGAGCAGTTCTTC.

This clone was seen only a few times. J is TRBJ2-6 and V is TRBV5-1, with D possibly TRBD1 on 5 matching bases. The CDR3 sequence is 16 residues long. Trimming cost V 2 bases and J 1 base, with 10 bases left between them. CDR1 and CDR2 (germline): SGHRS, YFSETQ. This CDR3 is CASSFGRVSGANVLTF. The CDR3 region has the DNA TGCGCCAGCAGCTTTGGCAGGGTGTCTGGGGCCAACGTCCTGACTTTC.

The chain links TRBV28 to TRBJ2-7, with D unresolved. V dropped 1 base and J dropped 2 bases, with 9 bases sitting between them. The CDR3 sequence is 14 residues long. Per germline, CDR1 MDHEN and CDR2 SYDVKM. This CDR3 reads CASSLSHSTYEQYF. The CDR3 DNA sequence: TGTGCCAGCAGTTTATCTCACAGCACCTACGAGCAGTACTTC.

The sample holds a few counts of this clone. The chain combines TRBV27 with TRBJ2-2; 10 bases map to TRBD2. The CDR3 contains 15 residues. Germline V gene lookup returns CDR1 MNHEY and CDR2 SMNVEV (reference sequence). Unmatched junction bases numbered 1, after V lost 2 bases and J lost 4 bases. The CDR3 bases are TGTGCCAGCAGTTTAAGCGGGAGGGCCACCGGGGAGCTGTTTTTT. Its translation: CASSLSGRATGELFF.

The chain is built from TRBV10-1 and TRBJ2-7; possible D gene TRBD1, 6 bases. Trimming removed 6 bases at V and 1 base at J, with 13 bases between. This CDR3 region has 14 residues. CDR1 and CDR2 (germline): WNHNN, SYGVQD (reference sequence). The DNA of the CDR3 is TGCGCCAGCAGGCCAGGGGTCAATTCCTACGAGCAGTACTTC. Its translation: CASRPGVNSYEQYF.

Only a few counts were recorded for this clone. This chain links TRBV24-1 with TRBJ1-5, with 8 bases aligning to TRBD1. The CDR3 runs 14 residues. Germline V gene lookup returns CDR1 KGHDR and CDR2 SFDVKD. The V gene end was trimmed by 7 bases and the J gene end by 3 bases; junction bases not matched to a gene: 4. The CDR3 here is CATRGQGLNQPQHF. The CDR3, as DNA: TGTGCCACCAGAGGACAGGGCCTCAATCAGCCCCAGCATTTT.

The V call is TRBV6-5, the J call TRBJ1-2, with TRBD1 identical over 8 bases. The V segment lost 9 bases and the J segment 7 bases; nucleotides outside the gene matches: 10. This CDR3 spans 13 amino acids. Germline-derived CDR1 and CDR2 are MNHEY and SVGAGI. CDR3 nucleotides: TGTGCCAGTCATGACAGGGGTATCGCTGGCTACACCTTC. Amino acid sequence: CASHDRGIAGYTF.